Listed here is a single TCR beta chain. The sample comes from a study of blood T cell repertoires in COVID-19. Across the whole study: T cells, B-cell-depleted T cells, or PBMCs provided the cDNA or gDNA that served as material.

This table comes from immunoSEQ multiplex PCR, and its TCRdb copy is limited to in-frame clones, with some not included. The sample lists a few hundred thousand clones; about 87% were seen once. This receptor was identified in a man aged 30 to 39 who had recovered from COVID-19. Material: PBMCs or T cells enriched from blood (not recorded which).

The CDR3 DNA reads as TGTGCCAGCAGTTATCCCCGGCTAGCGGGAGATACGCAGTATTTT. Residues: CASSYPRLAGDTQYF. The chain combines TRBV6-2 or TRBV6-3 with TRBJ2-3, with 8 bases lining up with TRBD2. The ends lost 3 bases at V and 5 bases at J; junction bases unmatched: 7. Germline V gene sequence: CDR1 MNHEY, CDR2 SVGEGT. This CDR3 is built from 15 residues.